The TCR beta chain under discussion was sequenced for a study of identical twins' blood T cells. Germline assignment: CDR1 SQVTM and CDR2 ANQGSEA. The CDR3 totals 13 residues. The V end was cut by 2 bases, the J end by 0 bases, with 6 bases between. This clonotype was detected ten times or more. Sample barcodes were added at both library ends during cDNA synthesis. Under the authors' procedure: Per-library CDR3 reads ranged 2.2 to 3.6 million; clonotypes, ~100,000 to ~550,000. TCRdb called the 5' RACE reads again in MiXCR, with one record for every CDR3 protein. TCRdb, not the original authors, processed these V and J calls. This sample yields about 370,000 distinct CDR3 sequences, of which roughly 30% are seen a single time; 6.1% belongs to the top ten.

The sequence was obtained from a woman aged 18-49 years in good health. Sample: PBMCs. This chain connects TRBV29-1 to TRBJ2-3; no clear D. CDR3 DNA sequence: TGCAGCGTTGAACTGCATAGCACAGATACGCAGTATTTT. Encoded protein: CSVELHSTDTQYF.